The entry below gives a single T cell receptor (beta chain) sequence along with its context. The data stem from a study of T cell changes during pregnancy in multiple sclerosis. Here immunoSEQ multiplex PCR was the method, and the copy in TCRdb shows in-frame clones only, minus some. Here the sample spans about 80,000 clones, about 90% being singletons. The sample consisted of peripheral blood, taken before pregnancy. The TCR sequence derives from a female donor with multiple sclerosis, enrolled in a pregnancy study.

The CDR3 DNA follows: TGCGCCAGCAGCTTGCGGAGCTTAAACACTGAAGCTTTCTTT. Its protein is CASSLRSLNTEAFF. V and J are TRBV5-1 and TRBJ1-1; D not certain. Per germline, CDR1 SGHRS and CDR2 YFSETQ. The length of the CDR3 is 14 residues. Trimming took 1 base from V and 2 from J, leaving 9 bases between them.